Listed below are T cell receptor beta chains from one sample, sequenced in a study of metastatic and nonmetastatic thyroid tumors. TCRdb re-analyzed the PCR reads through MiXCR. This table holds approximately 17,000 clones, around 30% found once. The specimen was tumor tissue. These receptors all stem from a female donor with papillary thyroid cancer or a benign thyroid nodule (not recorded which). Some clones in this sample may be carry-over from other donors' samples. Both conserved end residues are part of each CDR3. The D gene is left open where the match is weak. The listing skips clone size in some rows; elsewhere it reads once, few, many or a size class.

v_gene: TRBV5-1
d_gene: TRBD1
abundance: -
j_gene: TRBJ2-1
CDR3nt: TGCGCCAGCAGCTTGGTTAGGACAGGGGGAAATAAGGATGAGCAGTTCTTC
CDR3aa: CASSLVRTGGNKDEQFF

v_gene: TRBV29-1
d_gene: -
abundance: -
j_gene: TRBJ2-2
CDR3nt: TGCAGCGTTGGACATGTGGGCACCGGGGAGCTGTTTTTT
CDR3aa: CSVGHVGTGELFF

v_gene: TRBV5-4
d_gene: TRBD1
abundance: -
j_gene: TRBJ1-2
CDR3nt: TGTGCAAGCAGCTTGGAGACAGGGAACTATGGCTACACATTC
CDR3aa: CASSLETGNYGYTF

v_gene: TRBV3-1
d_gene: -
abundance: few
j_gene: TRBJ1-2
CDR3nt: TGTGCCAGCAGCCAAGGGGGAGGGTACGGCTACACCTTC
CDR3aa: CASSQGGGYGYTF

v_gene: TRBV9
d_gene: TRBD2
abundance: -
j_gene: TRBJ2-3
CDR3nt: TGTGCCAGCAGCTTAACTAGCGGGGGAGACACAGATACGCAGTATTTT
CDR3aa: CASSLTSGGDTDTQYF

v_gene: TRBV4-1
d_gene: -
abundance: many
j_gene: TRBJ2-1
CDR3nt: TGCGCCAGCAGCCACCTGGGGCAAGAGCAGTTCTTC
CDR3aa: CASSHLGQEQFF

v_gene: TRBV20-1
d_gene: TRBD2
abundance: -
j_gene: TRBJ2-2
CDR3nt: TGCAGTGCTGACGGACTAGCTGGCCCGTCTAACACCGGGGAGCTGTTTTTT
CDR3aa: CSADGLAGPSNTGELFF

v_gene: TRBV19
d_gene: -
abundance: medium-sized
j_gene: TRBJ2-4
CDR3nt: TGTGCCAGTAGTACTAGAGAAAACATTCAGTACTTC
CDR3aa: CASSTRENIQYF

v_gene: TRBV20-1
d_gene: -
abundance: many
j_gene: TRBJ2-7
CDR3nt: TGCAGTGCTGGGGACTACGAGCAGTACTTC
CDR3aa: CSAGDYEQYF

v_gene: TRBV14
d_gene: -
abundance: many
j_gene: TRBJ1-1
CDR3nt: TGTGCCAGCAGCCAAGATGGGTGGACAGCTGAAGCTTTCTTT
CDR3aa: CASSQDGWTAEAFF

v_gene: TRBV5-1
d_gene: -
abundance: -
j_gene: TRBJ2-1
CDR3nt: TGCGCCAGCAGCTTGTTGGGCGTTGCTCGGGAGCAGGGGGATGAGCAGTTCTTC
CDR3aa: CASSLLGVAREQGDEQFF

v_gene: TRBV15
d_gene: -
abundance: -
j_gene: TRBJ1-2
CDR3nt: TGTGCCACCAGCAGAGATCAGCCTGGAACTACGGGCAACTATGGCTACACCTTC
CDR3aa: CATSRDQPGTTGNYGYTF

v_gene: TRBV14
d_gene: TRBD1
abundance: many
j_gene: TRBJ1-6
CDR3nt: TGTGCCAGCAGCTTGACAGGGGGCATGGTGTCACCCCTCCACTTT
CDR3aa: CASSLTGGMVSPLHF

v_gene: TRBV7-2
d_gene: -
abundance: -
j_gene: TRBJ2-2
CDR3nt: TGTGCCAGCAGCTTGCTTTCGAGCACCGGGGAGCTGTTTTTT
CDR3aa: CASSLLSSTGELFF

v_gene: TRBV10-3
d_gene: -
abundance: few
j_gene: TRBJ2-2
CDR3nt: TGTTCCATCAGTGAGGACTTACCGAACACCGGGGAGCCGTTTTTT
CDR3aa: CSISEDLPNTGEPFF

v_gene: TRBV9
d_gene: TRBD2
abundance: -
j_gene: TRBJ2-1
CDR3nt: TGTGCCAGCAGCGTACAAGTGGGGCGGGAGCGAAGCTCCTACAATGAGCAGTTCTTC
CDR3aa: CASSVQVGRERSSYNEQFF

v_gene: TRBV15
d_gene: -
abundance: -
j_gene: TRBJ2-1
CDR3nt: TGTGACACCAGAAGGGATAGCTGGGATGAGCAGTTCTTC
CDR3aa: CDTRRDSWDEQFF

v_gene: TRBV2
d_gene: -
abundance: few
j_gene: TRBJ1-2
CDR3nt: TGTGCCAGCGTCATGTCGGCCTATGGCTACACCTTC
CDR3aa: CASVMSAYGYTF

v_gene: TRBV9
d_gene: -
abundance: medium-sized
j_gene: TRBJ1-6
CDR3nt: TGTGCCAGCAGCGTAGCGCCGAGGCTCGGAGATTCACCCCTCCACTTT
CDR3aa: CASSVAPRLGDSPLHF

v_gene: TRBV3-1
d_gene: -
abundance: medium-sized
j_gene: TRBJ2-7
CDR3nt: TGTGCCAGCAGCCGCTTTAACTACGAGCAGTACTTC
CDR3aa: CASSRFNYEQYF

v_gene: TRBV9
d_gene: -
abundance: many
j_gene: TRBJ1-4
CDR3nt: TGTGCCAGCAGCGTAGGAGGGTTAGGTGAAAAACTGTTTTTT
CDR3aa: CASSVGGLGEKLFF

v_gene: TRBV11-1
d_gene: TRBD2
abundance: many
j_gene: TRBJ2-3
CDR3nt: TGTGCCAGCAGCCAACTAGCGGGAGTACGCACAGATACGCAGTATTTT
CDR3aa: CASSQLAGVRTDTQYF

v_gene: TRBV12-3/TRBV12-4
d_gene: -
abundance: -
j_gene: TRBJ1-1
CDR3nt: TGTGCCAGCAGTTTTGGTGGCACTGAAGCTTTCTTT
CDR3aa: CASSFGGTEAFF

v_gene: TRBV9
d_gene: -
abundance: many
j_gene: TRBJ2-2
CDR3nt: TGTGCCAGCAGCGTACTGGGTACGAACACCGGGGAGCTGTTTTTT
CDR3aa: CASSVLGTNTGELFF

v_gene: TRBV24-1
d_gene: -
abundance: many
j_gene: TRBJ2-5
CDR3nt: TGTGCCACCAGTGAGAAGACAGGTCAACAAGAGACCCAGTACTTC
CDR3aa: CATSEKTGQQETQYF

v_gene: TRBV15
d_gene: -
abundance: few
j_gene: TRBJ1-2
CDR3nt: TGTGCCACCAGCAGAGATCCGGGCTACTATGGCTACACCTTC
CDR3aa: CATSRDPGYYGYTF

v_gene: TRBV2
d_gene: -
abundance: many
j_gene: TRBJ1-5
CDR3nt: TGTGCCAGCAGCGAGCTGGGACGGGGAAGAGGGCAGCCCCAGCATTTT
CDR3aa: CASSELGRGRGQPQHF

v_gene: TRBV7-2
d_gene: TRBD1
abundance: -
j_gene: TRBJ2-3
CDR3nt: TGTGCCAGCAGCTTAGCGCCAGGGGGCGAGCAGTATTTT
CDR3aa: CASSLAPGGEQYF

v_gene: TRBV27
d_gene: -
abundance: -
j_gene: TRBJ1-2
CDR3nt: TGTGCCAGCAGTTTTGGGCCGAACTATGGCTACACCTTC
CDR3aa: CASSFGPNYGYTF